Presented here are 16 T cell receptor beta chains from one specimen sequenced in a study of molecular identifiers for immune sequencing clone quantification. TCRdb ran MiXCR on the PCR reads and lists one entry per CDR3 protein. The sample records 300,000 to 400,000 distinct CDR3 sequences, 24% being singletons. The sequencing sample was made of naive CD8+ T cells from blood, with Jurkat cell RNA spiked in. Documented subset: FACS-sorted CD8+CD4-CCR7+CD45RA+ naive T cells. The receptors shown here come from a human donor in good health. Some libraries in this study had Jurkat cell RNA spiked in.

V gene TRBV2 combines with J gene TRBJ1-5; D gene ambiguous. CDR3 length: 14 amino acids. Trimming took 3 bases from V and 5 from J, leaving 11 bases between them. Germline CDR1 reads SNHLY; CDR2 reads FYNNEI. The CDR3 here is CASSEGFGDQPQHF. As DNA, the CDR3 is TGTGCCAGCAGTGAGGGATTCGGGGATCAGCCCCAGCATTTT.

Remarks on this clonotype: Since a much larger clone is just one base distant, this may be a read error. Here the CDR3 reads CASSKGLARGHKAQETQYF. The CDR3 DNA is TGTGCCAGCAGCAAGGGACTAGCGCGGGGACACAAGGCCCAAGAGACCCAGTACTTC. The rearrangement joins TRBV7-9 to TRBJ2-5, with 10 bases matching TRBD2. The junction had 16 bases not matched to a gene; V was cut back by 5 bases and J by 1 base. Germline V CDR1 and CDR2: SEHNR, FQNEAQ (reference sequence). The CDR3 is made up of 19 amino acids.

This clonotype was observed a single time. The junction and the germline gene differ at one end; a read error may be behind it. The chain links TRBV28 to TRBJ2-2; D tentatively reads TRBD1 or TRBD2 (6 bases each). The germline gives CDR1 MDHEN, CDR2 SYDVKM. CDR3 length: 14 amino acids. In DNA form, the CDR3 reads TGTGCCAGCAGTCTGGACAGCTTTGGCGGGGAGCTGGTTTTT. Translated: CASSLDSFGGELVF. Full variable domain (outside the CDR3, taken from reference TRBV28 and TRBJ2-2): DVKVTQSSRYLVKRTGEKVFLECVQDMDHENMFWYRQDPGLGLRLIYFSYDVKMKEKGDIPEGYSVSREKKERFSLILESASTNQTSMYLCASSLDSFGGELVFGEGSRLTVL.

In regard to this clonotype: Mismatch with germline at one junction end may stem from a read error. The chain recombines TRBV24-1 with TRBJ1-1; D may be TRBD1 (5 bases). The CDR3 extends over 15 amino acids. Germline assignment: CDR1 KGHDR and CDR2 SFDVKD. The CDR3 sequence: CATSESGTANTEALF. Here the CDR3 DNA reads TGTGCCACCAGTGAGTCCGGGACGGCAAACACTGAAGCTCTCTTT.

This clonotype was counted a few times. The rearrangement joins TRBV2 to TRBJ2-3; TRBD1 matches 9 bases. V trimming: 3 bases; J trimming: 3 bases; junction bases outside the gene matches: 4. This CDR3 has 15 amino acids. Germline CDR1 is SNHLY and CDR2 is FYNNEI. The CDR3 region has the DNA TGTGCCAGCAGTGATCGGGACAGGGTGACAGATACGCAGTATTTT. Translating gives CASSDRDRVTDTQYF.

This clonotype was recorded a few times. CDR3 amino acids: CAWDGTGSPGETQYF. The CDR3 DNA reads TGTGCCTGGGACGGGACCGGGTCCCCGGGAGAGACCCAGTACTTC. The chain links TRBV30 to TRBJ2-5; either TRBD1 or TRBD2 may fit D (5 bases each). Germline CDR1 reads GTSNPN; CDR2 reads SVGIG (reference sequence). Trimming removed 5 bases from V and 4 bases from J, with 20 bases in between. CDR3 length: 15 amino acids.

The chain recombines TRBV7-9 with TRBJ2-3; D is possibly TRBD1 (5 bases). Trimming pared 3 bases from V and 2 bases from J, leaving 21 bases between. Germline CDR1 is SEHNR and CDR2 is FQNEAQ (reference sequence). There are 18 residues in the CDR3. CDR3 coding DNA: TGTGCCAGCAGCTTGCTCCCAGGGTCCCGTATAAACACAGATACGCAGTATTTT. Its protein product is CASSLLPGSRINTDTQYF.

In the case of this clonotype: The junction and the germline gene differ at one end; a read error may be behind it. The rearrangement uses TRBV11-2 and TRBJ2-2; perhaps TRBD2 as D (7 bases). The CDR3 spans 15 residues. Germline V gene lookup returns CDR1 SGHAT and CDR2 FQNNGV. The chain's CDR3 is CASSPGGGVTEELFF. CDR3 nucleotides: TGTGCCAGCAGCCCGGGCGGGGGCGTCACCGAGGAGCTGTTTTTT.

This clonotype appeared a few times. The CDR3 here is CASRTGGKETQYF. The DNA for the CDR3 is TGTGCCAGCAGAACAGGGGGGAAAGAGACCCAGTACTTC. The rearrangement links TRBV27 to TRBJ2-5; 8 positions match TRBD1. The CDR3 consists of 13 residues. Germline V gene data show CDR1 as MNHEY and CDR2 as SMNVEV (reference sequence). Germline trimming cut 6 bases from V and 3 bases from J; bases unmatched to any gene: 3.

This clonotype was counted a few times. This chain connects TRBV24-1 to TRBJ2-1; D possibly matches TRBD1 or TRBD2 (5 bases each). The CDR3 is made up of 14 amino acids. Germline V lookup: CDR1 KGHDR, CDR2 SFDVKD. The V and J ends lost 1 base and 9 bases respectively, with 12 bases between them. The CDR3 sequence is CATSDLTGRGEQFF. In DNA form, the CDR3 reads TGTGCCACCAGTGATTTAACAGGACGGGGTGAGCAGTTCTTC.

In its sample, this clonotype was seen many times. The V call is TRBV4-1, the J call TRBJ2-7; 7 bases agree with TRBD2. The CDR3 runs 15 residues. V gave up 0 bases and J gave up 6 bases; unmatched junction bases: 8. Germline V CDR1 and CDR2: MGHRA, YSYEKL. CDR3 amino acids: CASSQDGRDLGEQYF. CDR3 DNA sequence: TGCGCCAGCAGCCAAGATGGGAGGGATCTGGGCGAGCAGTACTTC.

This clonotype has at least ten counts. The chain joins TRBV5-1 to TRBJ2-3, with D hard to call. Trimming stripped 0 bases from V and 3 bases from J, with 11 bases between. The CDR3 loop spans 15 amino acids. Germline lookup yields CDR1 SGHRS and CDR2 YFSETQ. CDR3 sequence reads: CASSLDPAWTDTQYF. The CDR3 DNA reads TGCGCCAGCAGCTTGGACCCGGCCTGGACAGATACGCAGTATTTT.

This clonotype was counted ten times or more. The chain joins TRBV30 to TRBJ2-7; TRBD1 agrees at 7 bases. This CDR3 has 14 amino acids. V was clipped by 5 bases and J by 0 bases; unmatched bases: 7. CDR1 is GTSNPN, CDR2 SVGIG, per germline (reference sequence). The DNA of the CDR3 is TGTGCCTGGGGACAGGACACCTACTCCTACGAGCAGTACTTC. The encoded protein is CAWGQDTYSYEQYF.

The chain recombines TRBV12-5 with TRBJ1-4; 12 nucleotides line up with TRBD1. Germline CDR1 is LGHNT and CDR2 is FRNRAP. V was pared by 6 bases and J by 8 bases, with 10 bases of the junction left unmatched. The CDR3 sequence is 16 residues long. This chain's CDR3 is CASGGQGAQVEEKLFF. CDR3 in DNA: TGTGCTAGTGGGGGACAGGGGGCTCAGGTGGAGGAAAAACTGTTTTTT.

This clonotype was counted between two and nine times. This sequence joins TRBV11-2 and TRBJ2-7, with 11 bases that match TRBD2. Unmatched junction bases numbered 11, after V lost 0 bases and J lost 1 base. Germline V lookup: CDR1 SGHAT, CDR2 FQNNGV. The CDR3 is 19 residues long. The DNA of the CDR3 is TGTGCCAGCAGCTTAGATTATCTCTGGGGGACTAGCGGTTCCTACGAGCAGTACTTC. This encodes CASSLDYLWGTSGSYEQYF.

The V and J genes are TRBV27 and TRBJ2-5; D is tentatively TRBD1 or TRBD2 (5 bases each). Germline CDR1 is MNHEY and CDR2 is SMNVEV (reference sequence). The CDR3 is 13 residues long. Trimming took 5 bases from V and 2 from J, leaving 9 bases between them. DNA of the CDR3: TGTGCCAGCAGTCCTTGGGGGCAAGAGACCCAGTACTTC. This codes for CASSPWGQETQYF.